This paragraph reports one TCR beta chain. This specimen comes from a study of blood T cell repertoires in COVID-19. In the study overall: The samples span acute and convalescent COVID-19 from the United States, Italy and Spain. T cells, B-cell-depleted T cells, or PBMCs supplied cDNA or gDNA.

The V end lost 4 bases, the J end lost 0 bases, and 14 bases lay between the germline ends. The germline gives CDR1 SGHDT, CDR2 YYEEEE. This CDR3 has 15 residues. TCRdb's table, derived via immunoSEQ multiplex PCR, lists solely in-frame clones and lacks some. Here the sample spans 70,000 or so clones, 86% being singletons. This clonotype originated in a man between 65 and 80 years old with active or convalescent COVID-19. The V call is TRBV5-6, the J call TRBJ2-7; TRBD1 is a possible D gene (5 bases). Sequenced input: peripheral blood. The CDR3 region is CASSQGSAHSYEQYF. CDR3 DNA: TGTGCCAGCAGCCAGGGAAGTGCCCACTCCTACGAGCAGTACTTC.